The sequence of this T cell receptor beta chain was determined in a study of cytomegalovirus exposure and HLA in healthy donors. To note about this clone: Its specificity is unknown.

The germline V gene has CDR1 SEHNR and CDR2 FQNEAQ (reference sequence). The CDR3 consists of 17 residues. Study-level points and caveats: The productive fraction for most TCR beta V segments was about 90% or about 30% in an earlier analysis. TCR sequences were mostly rare, though some public TCRs occurred in many donors.

The PCR was carried out with 60 Vbeta primers and 13 Jbeta primers. This table comes from immunoSEQ multiplex PCR, and its TCRdb copy is limited to in-frame clones, with some not included. This table has over 100,000 clones, 82% appearing once. This TCR came from a man in his thirties or forties in good health and CMV-seropositive. Material for sequencing was PBMCs. This sequence joins TRBV7-9 and TRBJ2-7, with a weak D call TRBD2 (5 bases). The CDR3 nucleotides are TGTTCCAGCAGCTCGAGAGGGAATGGACCGAGCTCCTACGAGCAGTACGTC. It codes for CSSSSRGNGPSSYEQYV.